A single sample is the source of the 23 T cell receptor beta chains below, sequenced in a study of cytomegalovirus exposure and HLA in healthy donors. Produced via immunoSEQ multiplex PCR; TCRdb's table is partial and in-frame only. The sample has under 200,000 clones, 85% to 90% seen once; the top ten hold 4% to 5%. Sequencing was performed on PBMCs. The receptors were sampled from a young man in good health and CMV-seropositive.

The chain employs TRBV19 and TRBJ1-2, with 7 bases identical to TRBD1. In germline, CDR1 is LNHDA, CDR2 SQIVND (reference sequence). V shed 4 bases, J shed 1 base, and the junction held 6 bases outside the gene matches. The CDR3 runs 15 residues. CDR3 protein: CASSNWTGRNYGYTF. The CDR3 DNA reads TGTGCCAGTAGTAATTGGACAGGCCGTAACTATGGCTACACCTTC.

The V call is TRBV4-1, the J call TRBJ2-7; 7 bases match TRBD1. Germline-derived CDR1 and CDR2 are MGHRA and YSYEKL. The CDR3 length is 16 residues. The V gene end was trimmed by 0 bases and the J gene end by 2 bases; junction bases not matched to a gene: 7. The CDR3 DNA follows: TGCGCCAGCAGCCAAGATTCATGGGACAGCGCCTACGAGCAGTACTTC. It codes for CASSQDSWDSAYEQYF.

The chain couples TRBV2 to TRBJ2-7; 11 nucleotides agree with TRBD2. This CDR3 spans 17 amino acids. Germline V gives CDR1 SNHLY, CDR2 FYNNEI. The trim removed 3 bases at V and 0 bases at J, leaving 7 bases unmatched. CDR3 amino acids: CASSDRLAGLGSYEQYF. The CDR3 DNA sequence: TGTGCCAGCAGTGATAGACTAGCGGGATTGGGCTCCTACGAGCAGTACTTC. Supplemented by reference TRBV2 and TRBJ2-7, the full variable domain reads EPEVTQTPSHQVTQMGQEVILRCVPISNHLYFYWYRQILGQKVEFLVSFYNNEISEKSEIFDDQFSVERPDGSNFTLKIRSTKLEDSAMYFCASSDRLAGLGSYEQYFGPGTRLTVT.

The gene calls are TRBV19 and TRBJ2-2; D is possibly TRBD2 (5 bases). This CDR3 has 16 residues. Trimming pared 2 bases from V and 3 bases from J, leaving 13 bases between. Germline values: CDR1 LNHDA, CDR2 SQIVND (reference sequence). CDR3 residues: CASSIISPGDTGELFF. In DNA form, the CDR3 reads TGTGCCAGTAGTATAATAAGCCCCGGGGACACCGGGGAGCTGTTTTTT.

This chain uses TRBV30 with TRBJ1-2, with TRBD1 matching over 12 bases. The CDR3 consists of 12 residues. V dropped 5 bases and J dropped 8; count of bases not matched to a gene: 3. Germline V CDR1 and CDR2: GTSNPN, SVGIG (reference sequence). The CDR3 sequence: CAWAGTGGGYTF. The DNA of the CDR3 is TGTGCCTGGGCCGGGACAGGGGGCGGCTACACCTTC.

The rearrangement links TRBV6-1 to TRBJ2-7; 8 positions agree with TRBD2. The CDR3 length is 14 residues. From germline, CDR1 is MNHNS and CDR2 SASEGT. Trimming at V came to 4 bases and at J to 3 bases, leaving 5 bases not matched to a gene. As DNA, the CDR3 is TGTGCCAGCAGTGTTTACCGGGAGGGCTACGAGCAGTACTTC. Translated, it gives CASSVYREGYEQYF.

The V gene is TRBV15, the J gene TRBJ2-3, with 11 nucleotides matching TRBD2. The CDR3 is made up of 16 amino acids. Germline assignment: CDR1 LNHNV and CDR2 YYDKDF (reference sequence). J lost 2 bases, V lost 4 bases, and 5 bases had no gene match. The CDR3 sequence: CATSTRLAGLTDTQYF. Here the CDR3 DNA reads TGTGCCACCAGCACCCGACTAGCGGGACTCACAGATACGCAGTATTTT.

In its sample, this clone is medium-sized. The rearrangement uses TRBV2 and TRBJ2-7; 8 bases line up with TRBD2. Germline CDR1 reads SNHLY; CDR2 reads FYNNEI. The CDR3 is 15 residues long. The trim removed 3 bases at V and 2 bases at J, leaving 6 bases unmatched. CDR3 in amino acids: CASSDIAGLAYEQYF. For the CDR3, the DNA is TGTGCCAGCAGTGACATAGCGGGGCTTGCCTACGAGCAGTACTTC.

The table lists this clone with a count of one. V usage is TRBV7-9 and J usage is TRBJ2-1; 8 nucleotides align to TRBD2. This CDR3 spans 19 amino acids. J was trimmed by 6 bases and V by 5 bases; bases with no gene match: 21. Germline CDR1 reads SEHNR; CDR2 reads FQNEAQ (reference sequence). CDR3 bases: TGTGCCAGCAGCCTCCGGGACCTTTTCACTAGCGGACGAATCAATGAGCAGTTCTTC. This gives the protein CASSLRDLFTSGRINEQFF.

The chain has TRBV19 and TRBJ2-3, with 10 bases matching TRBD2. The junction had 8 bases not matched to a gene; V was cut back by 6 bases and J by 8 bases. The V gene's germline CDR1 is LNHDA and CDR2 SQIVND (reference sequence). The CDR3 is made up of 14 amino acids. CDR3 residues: CASRRLAGGGTQYF. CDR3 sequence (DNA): TGTGCCAGTAGGCGACTAGCGGGCGGGGGTACGCAGTATTTT.

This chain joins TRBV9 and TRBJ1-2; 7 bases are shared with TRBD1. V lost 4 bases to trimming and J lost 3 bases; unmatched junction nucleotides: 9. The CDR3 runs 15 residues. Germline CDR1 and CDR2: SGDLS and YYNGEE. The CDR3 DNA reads TGTGCCAGCAGCATCAGACAGGGTATGGACTATGGCTACACCTTC. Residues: CASSIRQGMDYGYTF.

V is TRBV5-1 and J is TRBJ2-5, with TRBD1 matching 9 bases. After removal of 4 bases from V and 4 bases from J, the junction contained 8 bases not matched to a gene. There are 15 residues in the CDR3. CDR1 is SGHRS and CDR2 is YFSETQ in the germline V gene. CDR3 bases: TGCGCCAGCAGCGGTGGACAGGGGATATTAGAGACCCAGTACTTC. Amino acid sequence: CASSGGQGILETQYF.

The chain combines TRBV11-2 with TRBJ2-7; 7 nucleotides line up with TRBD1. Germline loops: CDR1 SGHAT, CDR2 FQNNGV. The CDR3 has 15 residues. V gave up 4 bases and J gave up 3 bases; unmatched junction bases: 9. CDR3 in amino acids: CASSSPGQAIYEQYF. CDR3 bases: TGTGCCAGCAGCTCGCCTGGACAGGCAATCTACGAGCAGTACTTC.

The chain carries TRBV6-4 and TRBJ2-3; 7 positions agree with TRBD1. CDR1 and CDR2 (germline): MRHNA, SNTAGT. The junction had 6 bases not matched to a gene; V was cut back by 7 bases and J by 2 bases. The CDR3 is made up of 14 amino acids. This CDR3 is CASKMGQYTDTQYF. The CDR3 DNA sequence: TGTGCCAGCAAAATGGGACAGTACACAGATACGCAGTATTTT.

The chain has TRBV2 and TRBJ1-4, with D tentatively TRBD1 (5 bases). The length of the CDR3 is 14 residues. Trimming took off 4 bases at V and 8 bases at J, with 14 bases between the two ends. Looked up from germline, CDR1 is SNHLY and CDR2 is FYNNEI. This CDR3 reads CASSVTVSNEKLFF. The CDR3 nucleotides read TGTGCCAGCAGTGTGACAGTGAGTAACGAAAAACTGTTTTTT.

This CDR3 is CASSWRTGSTDTQYF. CDR3 coding DNA: TGTGCCAGCAGCTGGCGGACGGGGAGCACAGATACGCAGTATTTT. The J gene is TRBJ2-3, the V gene TRBV5-6, with D possibly TRBD2 on 5 matching bases. Germline CDR1 and CDR2: SGHDT and YYEEEE. V was trimmed by 3 bases and J by 0 bases, leaving 11 bases between them. There are 15 residues in the CDR3.

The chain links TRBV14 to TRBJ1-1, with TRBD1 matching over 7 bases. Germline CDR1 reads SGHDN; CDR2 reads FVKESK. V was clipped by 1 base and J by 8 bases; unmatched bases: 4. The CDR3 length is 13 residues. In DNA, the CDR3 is TGTGCCAGCAGCCAAGTTACCAGGGGGGAAGCTTTCTTT. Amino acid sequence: CASSQVTRGEAFF.

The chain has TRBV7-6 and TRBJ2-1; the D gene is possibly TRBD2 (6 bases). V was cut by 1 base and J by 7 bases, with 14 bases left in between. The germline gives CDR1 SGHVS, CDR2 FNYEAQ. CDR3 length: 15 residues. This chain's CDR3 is CASSLEGGILNEQFF. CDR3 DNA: TGTGCCAGCAGCTTAGAAGGCGGGATATTGAATGAGCAGTTCTTC.

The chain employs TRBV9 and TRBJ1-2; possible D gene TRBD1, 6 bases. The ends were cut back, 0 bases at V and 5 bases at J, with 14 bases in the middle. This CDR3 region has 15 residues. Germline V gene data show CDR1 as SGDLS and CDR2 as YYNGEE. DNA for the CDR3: TGTGCCAGCAGCGTAGAACAGGGAAAAGGGTATGGCTACACCTTC. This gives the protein CASSVEQGKGYGYTF. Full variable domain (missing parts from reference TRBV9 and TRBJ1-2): DSGVTQTPKHLITATGQRVTLRCSPRSGDLSVYWYQQSLDQGLQFLIQYYNGEERAKGNILERFSAQQFPDLHSELNLSSLELGDSALYFCASSVEQGKGYGYTFGSGTRLTVV.

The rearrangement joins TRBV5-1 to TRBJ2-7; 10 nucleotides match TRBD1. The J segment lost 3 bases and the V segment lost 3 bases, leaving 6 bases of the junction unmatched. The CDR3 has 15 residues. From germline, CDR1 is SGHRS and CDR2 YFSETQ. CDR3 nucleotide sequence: TGCGCCAGCAGCTCGGGGACAGGGGCCTTCTACGAGCAGTACTTC. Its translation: CASSSGTGAFYEQYF.

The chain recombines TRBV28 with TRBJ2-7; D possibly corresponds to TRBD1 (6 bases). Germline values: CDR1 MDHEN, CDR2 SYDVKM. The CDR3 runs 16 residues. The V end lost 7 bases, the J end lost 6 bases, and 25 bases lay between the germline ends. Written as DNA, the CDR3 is TGTGCCAGCACTTCCCAGGGCAGGGGAACAAAGTCCGAGCAGTACTTC. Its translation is CASTSQGRGTKSEQYF.

CDR3 residues: CASSSKTGEETQYF. The CDR3 nucleotides are TGTGCCAGCAGTTCGAAGACAGGAGAAGAGACCCAGTACTTC. The rearrangement uses TRBV6-8 and TRBJ2-5; TRBD1 is a possible D gene (6 bases). The CDR3 sequence is 14 residues long. The germline V and J ends were trimmed by 4 bases and 3 bases, with 12 bases remaining between them. Germline CDR1 reads MNHGY; CDR2 reads SAAAGT.

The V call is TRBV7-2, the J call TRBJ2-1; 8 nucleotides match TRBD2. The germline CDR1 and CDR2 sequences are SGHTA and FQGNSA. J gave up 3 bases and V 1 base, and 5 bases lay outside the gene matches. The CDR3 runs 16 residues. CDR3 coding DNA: TGTGCCAGCAGCTTAGTCCCAGCGGGAGACTACAATGAGCAGTTCTTC. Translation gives CASSLVPAGDYNEQFF.